The following is a T cell receptor beta chain sequence with its context. This sample is drawn from a study of cytomegalovirus exposure and HLA in healthy donors. The PCR used 60 Vbeta and 13 Jbeta primers. Assay: immunoSEQ multiplex PCR; the TCRdb copy retains only in-frame clones and omits some. The sample lists under 250,000 clones, roughly 80% occurring once. The V and J ends lost 9 bases and 4 bases, in that order; junction bases with no gene match: 3. This CDR3 spans 12 amino acids. Germline assignment: CDR1 LGHNT and CDR2 FRNRAP. The sequencing input was PBMCs. This receptor was obtained from a male donor in good health and CMV-seronegative. The chain recombines TRBV12-5 with TRBJ2-5, with 9 bases aligning to TRBD1. Here the CDR3 DNA reads TGTGCTAGCTCACAGGGGGCAGAGACCCAGTACTTC. Residues: CASSQGAETQYF. Supplemented by reference TRBV12-5 and TRBJ2-5, the full variable domain reads DARVTQTPRHKVTEMGQEVTMRCQPILGHNTVFWYRQTMMQGLELLAYFRNRAPLDDSGMPKDRFSAEMPDATLATLKIQPSEPRDSAVYFCASSQGAETQYFGPGTRLLVL.